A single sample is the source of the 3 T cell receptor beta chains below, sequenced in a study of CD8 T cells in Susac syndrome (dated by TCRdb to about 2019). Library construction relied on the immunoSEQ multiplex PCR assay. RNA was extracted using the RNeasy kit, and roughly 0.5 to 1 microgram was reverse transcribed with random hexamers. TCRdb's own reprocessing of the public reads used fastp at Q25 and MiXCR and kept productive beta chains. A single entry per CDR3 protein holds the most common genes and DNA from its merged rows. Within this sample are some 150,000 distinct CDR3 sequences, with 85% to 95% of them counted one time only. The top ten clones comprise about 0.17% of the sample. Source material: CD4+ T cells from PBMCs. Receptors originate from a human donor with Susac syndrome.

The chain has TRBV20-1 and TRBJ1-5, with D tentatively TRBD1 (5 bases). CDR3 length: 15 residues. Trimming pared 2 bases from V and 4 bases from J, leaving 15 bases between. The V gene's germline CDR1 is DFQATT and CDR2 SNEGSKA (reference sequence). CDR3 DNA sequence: TGCAGTGCTAGATTAGGGGCGGGGGGAAATCAGCCCCAGCATTTT. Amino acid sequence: CSARLGAGGNQPQHF.

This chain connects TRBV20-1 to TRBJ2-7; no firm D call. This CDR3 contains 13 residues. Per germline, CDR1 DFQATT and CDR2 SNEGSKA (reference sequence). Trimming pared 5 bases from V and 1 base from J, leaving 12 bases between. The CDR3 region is CSARLPSSYEQYF. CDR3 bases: TGCAGTGCTCGGCTGCCCTCATCCTACGAGCAGTACTTC.

This CDR3 reads CATRSGSNSNQPQHF. The DNA for the CDR3 is TGTGCCACCAGATCGGGGTCTAATAGCAATCAGCCCCAGCATTTT. The chain joins TRBV15 to TRBJ1-5; D is ambiguous. Between the trimmed V and J ends, which lost 6 bases and 0 bases, there was a span of 12 bases. The CDR3 runs 15 residues. Germline values: CDR1 LNHNV, CDR2 YYDKDF (reference sequence).